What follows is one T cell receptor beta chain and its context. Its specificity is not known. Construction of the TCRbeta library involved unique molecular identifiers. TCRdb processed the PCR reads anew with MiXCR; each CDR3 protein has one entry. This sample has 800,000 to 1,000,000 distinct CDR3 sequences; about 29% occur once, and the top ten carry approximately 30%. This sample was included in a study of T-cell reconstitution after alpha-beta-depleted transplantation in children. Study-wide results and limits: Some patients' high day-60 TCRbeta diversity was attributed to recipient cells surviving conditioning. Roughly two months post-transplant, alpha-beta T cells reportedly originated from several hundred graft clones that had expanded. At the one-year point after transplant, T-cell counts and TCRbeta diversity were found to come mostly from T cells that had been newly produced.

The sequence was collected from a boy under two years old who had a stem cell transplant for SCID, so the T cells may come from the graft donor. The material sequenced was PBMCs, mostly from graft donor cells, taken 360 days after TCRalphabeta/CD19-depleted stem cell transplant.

The CDR3 sequence: CASSEGVGSWLGKPQHF. The CDR3, as DNA: TGTGCCAGCAGTGAAGGGGTGGGATCATGGTTGGGCAAGCCCCAGCATTTT. The gene calls are TRBV6-1 and TRBJ1-5; D remains ambiguous. CDR3 length: 17 amino acids. Trimming stripped 1 base from V and 8 bases from J, with 21 bases between. Per the germline V gene, CDR1 is MNHNS and CDR2 is SASEGT.